This paragraph covers one T cell receptor beta chain sequence. Its specificity is unknown. This entry belongs to a study of immune evolution from preneoplasia to lung adenocarcinoma. Study-wide results and limits: Later-stage lesions seemingly showed higher T cell density and diversity than normal lung. Top clone frequencies peaked in normal lung, apparently declining through invasive adenocarcinoma. Highest clonality occurred in KRAS-mutant, not EGFR-mutant or double wild-type, nodules.

The CDR3 totals 13 residues. CDR1 is SGHAT and CDR2 is FQDESV in the germline V gene (reference sequence). V was cut by 3 bases and J by 1 base, with 6 bases left in between. The assay was immunoSEQ multiplex PCR, and TCRdb's table has in-frame clones only and misses some. This table has 15,000 or so clones, about 85% appearing once. Sequencing was carried out using FFPE lung adenocarcinoma in situ tissue. The sequence was collected from a donor at least 70 years old with lung adenocarcinoma. The J gene is TRBJ2-5, the V gene TRBV11-1; D ambiguous. DNA for the CDR3: TGTGCCAGCAGCTTCGGCATCCAAGAGACCCAGTACTTC. This encodes CASSFGIQETQYF.